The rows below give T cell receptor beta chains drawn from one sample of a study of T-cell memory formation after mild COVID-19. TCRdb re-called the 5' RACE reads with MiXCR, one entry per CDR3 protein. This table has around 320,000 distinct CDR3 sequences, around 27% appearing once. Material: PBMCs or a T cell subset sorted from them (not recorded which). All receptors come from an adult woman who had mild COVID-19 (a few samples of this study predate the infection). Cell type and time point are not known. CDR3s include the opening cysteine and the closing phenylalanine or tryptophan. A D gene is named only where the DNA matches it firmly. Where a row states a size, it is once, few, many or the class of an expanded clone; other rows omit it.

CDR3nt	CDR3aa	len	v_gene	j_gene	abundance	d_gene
TGTGCCAGCAGCGGGGGGAGAATTCCAGATACGCAGTATTTT	CASSGGRIPDTQYF	14	TRBV7-8	TRBJ2-3	-	-
TGTGCCACCAGCAGAGATGAGGGAAGCAACGAGCAGTACTTC	CATSRDEGSNEQYF	14	TRBV15	TRBJ2-7	few	-
TGTGCCAGCAGCCAAACGAAGACCAACTATGGCTACACCTTC	CASSQTKTNYGYTF	14	TRBV3-1	TRBJ1-2	-	-
TGTGCCAGCTTAACAGGAGGACTAGCGGGAGGGCTTTACAATGAGCAGTTCTTC	CASLTGGLAGGLYNEQFF	18	TRBV6-2/TRBV6-3	TRBJ2-1	-	TRBD2
TGTGCCAGCAGTGCCCGGACAGGCACAGATACGCAGTATTTT	CASSARTGTDTQYF	14	TRBV6-6	TRBJ2-3	-	-
TGTGCCAGCAGCTTAACGAAGGAGACTGAAGCTTTCTTT	CASSLTKETEAFF	13	TRBV7-3	TRBJ1-1	-	-
TGCGCCAGCAGCCACCCTAAGGCAGATACGCAGTATTTT	CASSHPKADTQYF	13	TRBV4-3	TRBJ2-3	many	-
TGCGCCAGCAGCTTGGGGAACGGGGCGGAGACCCAGTACTTC	CASSLGNGAETQYF	14	TRBV5-1	TRBJ2-5	-	-
TGCAGTGCTAGAGCCGGGACTAAAAACATTCAGTACTTC	CSARAGTKNIQYF	13	TRBV20-1	TRBJ2-4	once	-
TGTGCCAGCAGTTTGGGGGACCCGGGTGGAGCTTTCTTT	CASSLGDPGGAFF	13	TRBV12-3/TRBV12-4	TRBJ1-1	-	-